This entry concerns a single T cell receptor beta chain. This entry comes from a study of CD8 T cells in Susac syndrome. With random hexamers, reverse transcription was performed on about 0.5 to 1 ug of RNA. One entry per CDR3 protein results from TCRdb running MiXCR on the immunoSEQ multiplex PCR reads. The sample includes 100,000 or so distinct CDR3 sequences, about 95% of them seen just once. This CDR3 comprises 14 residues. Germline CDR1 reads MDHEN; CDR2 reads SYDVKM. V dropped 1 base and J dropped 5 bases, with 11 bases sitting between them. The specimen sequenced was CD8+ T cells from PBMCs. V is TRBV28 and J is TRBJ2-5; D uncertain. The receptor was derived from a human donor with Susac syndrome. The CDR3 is CASSLSSRRETQYF. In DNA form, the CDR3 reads TGTGCCAGCAGTTTATCCTCACGTCGGGAGACCCAGTACTTC. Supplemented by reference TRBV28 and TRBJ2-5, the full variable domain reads DVKVTQSSRYLVKRTGEKVFLECVQDMDHENMFWYRQDPGLGLRLIYFSYDVKMKEKGDIPEGYSVSREKKERFSLILESASTNQTSMYLCASSLSSRRETQYFGPGTRLLVL.